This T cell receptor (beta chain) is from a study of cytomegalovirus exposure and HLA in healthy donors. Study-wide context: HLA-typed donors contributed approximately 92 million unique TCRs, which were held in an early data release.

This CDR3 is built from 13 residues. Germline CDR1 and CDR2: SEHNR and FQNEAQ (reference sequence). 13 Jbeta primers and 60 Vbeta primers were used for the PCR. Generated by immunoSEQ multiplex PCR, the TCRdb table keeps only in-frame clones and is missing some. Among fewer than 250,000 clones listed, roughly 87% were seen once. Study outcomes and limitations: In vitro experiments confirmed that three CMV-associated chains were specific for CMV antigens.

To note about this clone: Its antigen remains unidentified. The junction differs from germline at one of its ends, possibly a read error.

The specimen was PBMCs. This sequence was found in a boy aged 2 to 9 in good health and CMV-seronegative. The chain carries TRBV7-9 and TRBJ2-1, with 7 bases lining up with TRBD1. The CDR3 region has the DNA TGTTCCAGCAGCTTGGCAGGGGGAAGTGAGCAGTTCTTC. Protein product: CSSSLAGGSEQFF.